The 22 T cell receptor beta chains below were found in one sample sequenced in a study of T cell changes during pregnancy in multiple sclerosis. Profiling relied on immunoSEQ multiplex PCR, and the TCRdb table lists in-frame clones only, not all of them. The sample has 95,000 to 100,000 clones, 92% seen once. Specimen: peripheral blood, collected after pregnancy. The receptor source for this set is a female donor in good health, enrolled as a control in a pregnancy study.

The chain uses TRBV5-1 and TRBJ2-7; a possible D gene is TRBD2 (6 bases). Germline assignment: CDR1 SGHRS and CDR2 YFSETQ. Trimming cost V 2 bases and J 4 bases, with 16 bases left between them. The CDR3 runs to 15 residues. Here the CDR3 reads CASSLNWGEYYEQYF. CDR3 DNA sequence: TGCGCCAGCAGCTTAAATTGGGGGGAGTATTACGAGCAGTACTTC.

The V and J genes are TRBV19 and TRBJ2-1, with a possible D match to TRBD1 (6 bases). The CDR3 length is 14 residues. Trimming removed 4 bases from V and 5 bases from J, with 12 bases in between. CDR1 LNHDA and CDR2 SQIVND come from the germline V gene (reference sequence). CDR3 region: CASSTLQGNNEQFF. The DNA of the CDR3 is TGTGCCAGTAGTACCCTTCAGGGGAACAATGAGCAGTTCTTC.

The genes are TRBV6-1 and TRBJ1-1; D possibly corresponds to TRBD1 (6 bases). V dropped 6 bases and J dropped 5 bases, with 19 bases sitting between them. The CDR3 runs 15 residues. Germline lookup yields CDR1 MNHNS and CDR2 SASEGT. CDR3 protein: CASRSKGGMRTEAFF. The CDR3 DNA reads as TGTGCCAGCAGATCCAAGGGGGGGATGAGGACTGAAGCTTTCTTT.

This clone was counted a single time. The gene calls are TRBV19 and TRBJ2-2, with D tentatively TRBD1 (5 bases). In germline, CDR1 is LNHDA, CDR2 SQIVND (reference sequence). This CDR3 is 15 amino acids long. V was shortened by 0 bases and J by 2 bases, with 7 bases between the two germline ends. Here the CDR3 DNA reads TGTGCCAGTAGTATAGATGACAGTAACACCGGGGAGCTGTTTTTT. It specifies CASSIDDSNTGELFF.

V usage is TRBV4-2 and J usage is TRBJ2-7, with 8 bases that match TRBD1. Germline values: CDR1 LGHNA, CDR2 YNFKEQ. With V trimmed by 1 base and J by 4 bases, 6 bases remained unmatched. The CDR3 length is 15 residues. The CDR3 reads CASSQVGQGKYEQYF. In nucleotides, the CDR3 is TGTGCCAGCAGCCAAGTCGGACAGGGCAAATACGAGCAGTACTTC.

The chain uses TRBV18 and TRBJ2-7; 7 bases are a match to TRBD1. The CDR3 runs 14 residues. Germline V gives CDR1 KGHSH, CDR2 LQKENI. V trimming: 0 bases; J trimming: 3 bases; junction bases outside the gene matches: 2. The CDR3 sequence is CASSPPWDSYEQYF. CDR3 nucleotides: TGTGCCAGCTCACCACCGTGGGACAGCTACGAGCAGTACTTC.

The J gene is TRBJ2-1, the V gene TRBV4-1, with 8 bases that match TRBD2. The CDR3 runs 16 residues. The germline gives CDR1 MGHRA, CDR2 YSYEKL. J lost 9 bases, V lost 0 bases, and 10 bases had no gene match. The CDR3 loop is CASSQEGTRLVGEQFF. The CDR3 coding sequence is TGCGCCAGCAGCCAAGAGGGGACTAGACTTGTTGGTGAGCAGTTCTTC.

The V call is TRBV10-2, the J call TRBJ1-5; D is undetermined. V gave up 0 bases and J gave up 3 bases, with 6 bases separating them. This CDR3 contains 14 residues. CDR1 is WSHSY, CDR2 SAAADI, per germline. For the CDR3, the DNA is TGCGCCAGCAGTGAGTCCGGGGTCAATCAGCCCCAGCATTTT. It is translated as CASSESGVNQPQHF.

The rearrangement uses TRBV5-1 and TRBJ2-7; 10 bases map to TRBD2. The V gene's germline CDR1 is SGHRS and CDR2 YFSETQ. The CDR3 totals 16 residues. The V gene end was trimmed by 1 base and the J gene end by 4 bases; junction bases not matched to a gene: 8. CDR3 sequence reads: CASSLTSGVSRYEQYF. CDR3 in DNA: TGCGCCAGCAGCTTGACTAGCGGGGTCTCCCGGTACGAGCAGTACTTC.

The CDR3 bases are TGCAGCGTTGACATAGGGGAAAGCTACGAGCAGTACTTC. Protein sequence: CSVDIGESYEQYF. The chain has TRBV29-1 and TRBJ2-7; TRBD1 is a possible D gene (5 bases). V lost 3 bases to trimming and J lost 3 bases, with 12 bases between them. Germline CDR1 reads SQVTM; CDR2 reads ANQGSEA. The CDR3 contains 13 residues.

The chain couples TRBV6-1 to TRBJ2-7; 7 nucleotides align to TRBD2. V lost 2 bases, J lost 2 bases, and 3 bases stayed unmatched. CDR3 length equals 14 residues. CDR1 MNHNS and CDR2 SASEGT come from the germline V gene. The CDR3 sequence is CASSEIGLAYEQYF. The CDR3 DNA follows: TGTGCCAGCAGTGAAATAGGACTAGCCTACGAGCAGTACTTC.

The V and J genes are TRBV2 and TRBJ1-5; maybe TRBD1 (6 bases). The germline CDR1 and CDR2 sequences are SNHLY and FYNNEI. Trimming shortened V by 9 bases and J by 0 bases, and 9 bases separated the two germline ends. This CDR3 comprises 13 residues. CDR3 nucleotides: TGTGCCAGGGGGGCCGCTAGCAATCAGCCCCAGCATTTT. Translating it yields CARGAASNQPQHF.

As concerns this clone: The germline gene is not matched at one end of the junction; a read error may be the cause. V usage is TRBV7-7 and J usage is TRBJ2-3; 7 nucleotides align to TRBD1. CDR3 length: 13 amino acids. The germline gives CDR1 SSHAT, CDR2 FNYEAQ (reference sequence). In nucleotides, the CDR3 is TGTGCTAGCAGCCCTCAGGGGGAAGATACGCAGTATTTT. Its protein is CASSPQGEDTQYF. The full variable domain, its missing parts supplied by reference TRBV7-7 and TRBJ2-3, is GAGVSQSPRYKVTKRGQDVTLRCDPISSHATLYWYQQALGQGPEFLTYFNYEAQPDKSGLPSDRFSAERPEGSISTLTIQRTEQRDSAMYRCASSPQGEDTQYFGPGTRLTVL.

The chain is built from TRBV7-6 and TRBJ2-7; the D gene is possibly TRBD1 (5 bases). The CDR3 is made up of 17 amino acids. Germline values: CDR1 SGHVS, CDR2 FNYEAQ. The ends were cut back, 2 bases at V and 0 bases at J, with 17 bases in the middle. CDR3 sequence: CASSLLARQLSSYEQYF. The CDR3 nucleotides are TGTGCCAGCAGCTTATTGGCCAGACAGTTATCCTCCTACGAGCAGTACTTC.

The V and J genes are TRBV28 and TRBJ1-6, with D possibly matching TRBD1 (5 bases). Trimming removed 3 bases at V and 3 bases at J, with 15 bases between. The CDR3 sequence is 17 residues long. The germline V gene has CDR1 MDHEN and CDR2 SYDVKM. The DNA of the CDR3 is TGTGCCAGCAGTTTCCCATTCCGGGGGGGCTATAATTCACCCCTCCACTTT. Protein: CASSFPFRGGYNSPLHF.

This chain joins TRBV7-8 and TRBJ1-2, with D perhaps matching TRBD1 (6 bases). Germline V gives CDR1 SGHVS, CDR2 FQNEAQ. V lost 0 bases to trimming and J lost 8 bases, with 13 bases between them. The CDR3 is 14 residues long. The CDR3 protein is CASSLALGADGYTF. The DNA for the CDR3 is TGTGCCAGCAGCTTAGCATTGGGGGCGGACGGCTACACCTTC.

The CDR3 DNA is TGTGCCAGCAGTTCAGGCAGGGGGCTTACGCAGTATTTT. Protein product: CASSSGRGLTQYF. This chain joins TRBV27 and TRBJ2-3, with 8 bases that match TRBD1. This CDR3 region has 13 residues. Germline CDR1 MNHEY, CDR2 SMNVEV (reference sequence). Trimming cost V 4 bases and J 8 bases; bases outside gene matches: 5.

Here the CDR3 reads CASSTTPNQPQHF. DNA for the CDR3: TGCGCCAGCAGCACGACTCCCAATCAGCCCCAGCATTTT. V usage is TRBV5-1 and J usage is TRBJ1-5; D unresolved. The length of the CDR3 is 13 residues. Trimming took off 4 bases at V and 3 bases at J, with 8 bases between the two ends. CDR1 is SGHRS, CDR2 YFSETQ, per germline. Combining the CDR3 with reference TRBV5-1 and TRBJ1-5 gives the whole variable domain KAGVTQTPRYLIKTRGQQVTLSCSPISGHRSVSWYQQTPGQGLQFLFEYFSETQRNKGNFPGRFSGRQFSNSRSEMNVSTLELGDSALYLCASSTTPNQPQHFGDGTRLSIL.

J is TRBJ2-1 and V is TRBV19; 11 bases line up with TRBD2. V lost 6 bases and J lost 3; bases outside the gene matches: 4. The CDR3 runs to 15 residues. Germline CDR1 LNHDA, CDR2 SQIVND (reference sequence). For the CDR3, the DNA is TGTGCCAGTAGCAGACTAGCGGGATTCTACAATGAGCAGTTCTTC. Translation: CASSRLAGFYNEQFF.

The chain combines TRBV7-2 with TRBJ2-1; tentative D call: TRBD2 (7 bases). V lost 3 bases and J lost 2, with 8 bases in between. The CDR3 totals 14 residues. Germline CDR1 reads SGHTA; CDR2 reads FQGNSA. The CDR3 DNA is TGTGCCAGCAGCTTGCGGGGGCCCTACAATGAGCAGTTCTTC. Translated: CASSLRGPYNEQFF.

This clone appeared once. The rearrangement uses TRBV11-3 and TRBJ2-1; 7 bases agree with TRBD1. The CDR3 covers 14 residues. With 5 bases clipped from V and 5 bases from J, the junction kept 6 bases outside the gene matches. Germline values: CDR1 SGHNT, CDR2 YENEEA. The CDR3 DNA reads as TGTGCCAGCAGCCGACGGGACAGAGACAATGAGCAGTTCTTC. Translation: CASSRRDRDNEQFF.

This clone is a singleton in its sample. V gene TRBV2 combines with J gene TRBJ1-2; D unclear. The germline V and J ends were trimmed by 4 bases and 4 bases, with 10 bases remaining between them. The CDR3 runs to 13 residues. In germline, CDR1 is SNHLY, CDR2 FYNNEI. CDR3 in amino acids: CASSGGQSYGYTF. Written as DNA, the CDR3 is TGTGCCAGCAGTGGAGGGCAGAGCTATGGCTACACCTTC. Supplemented by reference TRBV2 and TRBJ1-2, the full variable domain reads EPEVTQTPSHQVTQMGQEVILRCVPISNHLYFYWYRQILGQKVEFLVSFYNNEISEKSEIFDDQFSVERPDGSNFTLKIRSTKLEDSAMYFCASSGGQSYGYTFGSGTRLTVV.